The 32 T cell receptor beta chains in this list originate from one sample, sequenced in a study of T cell responses to AZD1222 COVID-19 vaccine. This table comes from immunoSEQ multiplex PCR, and its TCRdb copy is limited to in-frame clones, with some not included. The sample contains some 140,000 clones, about 91% of which appear only once. The starting material was peripheral blood, obtained on day 0 of AZD1222 vaccination. All receptors come from an adult in good health.

The rearrangement joins TRBV5-4 to TRBJ1-4, with 9 nucleotides matching TRBD1. Germline CDR1 SGHNT, CDR2 YYREEE (reference sequence). The CDR3 consists of 15 residues. Trimming removed 4 bases from V and 8 bases from J; junction bases left unmatched: 9. Written as DNA, the CDR3 is TGTGCCAGCAGCCCAACAGGGGGCGCAGGAGAAAAACTGTTTTTT. Translating gives CASSPTGGAGEKLFF.

The V gene is TRBV23-1, the J gene TRBJ1-3; D is ambiguous. TRBV23-1 is an ORF, with its function uncertain. The CDR3 consists of 17 residues. Trimming shortened V by 3 bases and J by 8 bases, and 23 bases separated the two germline ends. For the CDR3, the DNA is TGCGCCAGCAGTCATCACCTTCCTCGGACCGTCGAGGACACCATATATTTT. Translation: CASSHHLPRTVEDTIYF.

The V gene is TRBV21-1, the J gene TRBJ1-2; the table's TRBD1 call for D was not verified on the DNA. TRBV21-1 is flagged as a pseudogene. The CDR3 runs to 12 residues. The CDR3 spells CASRSGGDGYTF. The CDR3 coding sequence is TGTGCCAGCAGATCTGGGGGCGATGGCTACACCTTC.

The genes are TRBV14 and TRBJ2-7, with 7 nucleotides matching TRBD2. With 6 bases clipped from V and 0 bases from J, the junction kept 8 bases outside the gene matches. CDR1 and CDR2 (germline): SGHDN, FVKESK. The CDR3 sequence is 15 residues long. CDR3 protein: CASSLAGASSYEQYF. The CDR3 DNA is TGTGCCAGCAGTTTGGCGGGAGCTAGCTCCTACGAGCAGTACTTC.

The chain combines TRBV24-1 with TRBJ1-4; TRBD1 matches at 8 bases. V lost 3 bases to trimming and J lost 0 bases; unmatched junction nucleotides: 5. Germline CDR1 KGHDR, CDR2 SFDVKD. The CDR3 loop spans 17 amino acids. The CDR3 here is CATSDGTGFATNEKLFF. CDR3 nucleotides: TGTGCCACCAGTGATGGGACAGGTTTTGCAACTAATGAAAAACTGTTTTTT.

This chain connects TRBV14 to TRBJ2-5; D not resolved. Germline V gene lookup returns CDR1 SGHDN and CDR2 FVKESK. The CDR3 covers 16 residues. V was trimmed by 1 base and J by 1 base, leaving 13 bases between them. In DNA, the CDR3 is TGTGCCAGCAGCCAAGTCGTCGGGTCGGGCCAAGAGACCCAGTACTTC. Its protein is CASSQVVGSGQETQYF.

The chain is built from TRBV4-2 and TRBJ2-5; D call uncertain. The CDR3 runs to 13 residues. Per germline, CDR1 LGHNA and CDR2 YNFKEQ. Deletions cut 3 bases from V and 2 bases from J, with 7 bases between. The CDR3 loop is CASSQARQETQYF. The CDR3 nucleotides are TGTGCCAGCAGCCAGGCTCGGCAAGAGACCCAGTACTTC.

The chain combines TRBV19 with TRBJ1-1; TRBD1 aligns across 8 bases. This CDR3 comprises 17 residues. Per the germline V gene, CDR1 is LNHDA and CDR2 is SQIVND (reference sequence). The junction had 7 bases not matched to a gene; V was cut back by 1 base and J by 0 bases. The chain's CDR3 is CASSIGAGGLMNTEAFF. The CDR3, as DNA: TGTGCCAGTAGTATAGGTGCAGGGGGCTTGATGAACACTGAAGCTTTCTTT.

This clone was observed a single time. This chain connects TRBV4-3 to TRBJ1-2; 8 bases are a match to TRBD1. CDR3 size: 15 residues. CDR1 and CDR2 (germline): LGHNA, YSLEER. Unmatched junction bases numbered 4, after V lost 0 bases and J lost 4 bases. CDR3 bases: TGCGCCAGCAGCCAAGACAGGGGGCGTAGCTATGGCTACACCTTC. The encoded protein is CASSQDRGRSYGYTF.

The CDR3 is CASSVATGREETQYF. The DNA for the CDR3 is TGTGCCAGCAGCGTAGCAACAGGGAGGGAGGAGACCCAGTACTTC. The rearrangement uses TRBV9 and TRBJ2-5, with TRBD2 as a possible D gene (7 bases). V shed 0 bases and J shed 5 bases, with 14 bases lying between them. Germline V CDR1 and CDR2: SGDLS, YYNGEE. There are 15 residues in the CDR3.

V is TRBV18 and J is TRBJ1-2; unclear D gene. The germline V and J ends were trimmed by 1 base and 6 bases, with 18 bases remaining between them. Germline V gene sequence: CDR1 KGHSH, CDR2 LQKENI. There are 16 residues in the CDR3. Here the CDR3 reads CASSPQNSGVANGYTF. The CDR3 coding sequence is TGTGCCAGCTCACCACAAAATTCCGGGGTAGCGAATGGCTACACCTTC. The complete variable domain, with remaining parts taken from reference TRBV18 and TRBJ1-2, reads NAGVMQNPRHLVRRRGQEARLRCSPMKGHSHVYWYRQLPEEGLKFMVYLQKENIIDESGMPKERFSAEFPKEGPSILRIQQVVRGDSAAYFCASSPQNSGVANGYTFGSGTRLTVV.

The rearrangement joins TRBV19 to TRBJ1-5, with D uncertain. Germline CDR1 LNHDA, CDR2 SQIVND (reference sequence). CDR3 length: 16 residues. V was pared by 1 base and J by 4 bases, with 14 bases between. CDR3: CASSIGYRKDNQPQHF. DNA for the CDR3: TGTGCCAGTAGTATAGGTTACAGAAAAGATAATCAGCCCCAGCATTTT.

The chain links TRBV7-8 to TRBJ2-2, with D perhaps TRBD2 (6 bases). Germline V gene sequence: CDR1 SGHVS, CDR2 FQNEAQ. Trimming took 5 bases from V and 4 from J, leaving 14 bases between them. The CDR3 consists of 15 residues. CDR3 nucleotide sequence: TGTGCCAGCAGCCCCGGAGGGTTCAGCACCGGGGAGCTGTTTTTT. This encodes CASSPGGFSTGELFF.

The gene calls are TRBV5-1 and TRBJ2-7, with TRBD2 matching 7 bases. The CDR3 totals 13 residues. Germline values: CDR1 SGHRS, CDR2 YFSETQ. V shed 0 bases and J 7 bases; nucleotides not matched to a gene: 4. The CDR3 DNA reads TGCGCCAGCAGCTTGGGTGCGGGGGATGAGCAGTACTTC. It translates to CASSLGAGDEQYF.

The chain is built from TRBV12-3 or TRBV12-4 and TRBJ1-4; 8 nucleotides line up with TRBD1. This CDR3 is 13 amino acids long. V trimming: 4 bases; J trimming: 8 bases; junction bases outside the gene matches: 3. The DNA of the CDR3 is TGTGCCAGCAGTTCAGGGGGCAGGGAAAAACTGTTTTTT. Its protein product is CASSSGGREKLFF.

V and J are TRBV5-6 and TRBJ2-7; tentative D call: TRBD2 (6 bases). V was shortened by 4 bases and J by 5 bases, with 19 bases between the two germline ends. The CDR3 sequence is 15 residues long. CDR1 is SGHDT and CDR2 is YYEEEE in the germline V gene. CDR3 protein: CASSMRWEESHEQYF. CDR3 DNA: TGTGCCAGCAGCATGCGCTGGGAGGAGTCCCACGAGCAGTACTTC.

This chain uses TRBV3-1 (or the pseudogene TRBV3-2) with TRBJ2-1, with 11 bases matching TRBD2. CDR1 is LGHDT and CDR2 is YNNKEL in the germline V gene (reference sequence). With 2 bases clipped from V and 5 bases from J, the junction kept 8 bases outside the gene matches. There are 17 residues in the CDR3. In DNA, the CDR3 is TGTGCCAGCAGCCAACTAGCGGGAGGCAGAGGAAACAATGAGCAGTTCTTC. This codes for CASSQLAGGRGNNEQFF.

The chain couples TRBV30 to TRBJ2-3; 7 nucleotides line up with TRBD2. Unmatched junction bases numbered 5, after V lost 3 bases and J lost 2 bases. This CDR3 has 14 residues. CDR1 GTSNPN and CDR2 SVGIG come from the germline V gene (reference sequence). The CDR3 DNA reads TGTGCCTGGAGGAAGCGGGGAGCCACAGATACGCAGTATTTT. It translates to CAWRKRGATDTQYF.

The CDR3 DNA sequence: TGTGCCAGCGGACAGGGGTATGGCTACACCTTC. Its protein is CASGQGYGYTF. The chain carries TRBV28 and TRBJ1-2; 9 bases line up with TRBD1. Unmatched junction bases numbered 0, after V lost 8 bases and J lost 5 bases. The germline gives CDR1 MDHEN, CDR2 SYDVKM. This CDR3 has 11 amino acids.

The chain links TRBV7-9 to TRBJ2-3; D is perhaps TRBD1 (5 bases). V was shortened by 2 bases and J by 4 bases, with 16 bases between the two germline ends. CDR1 and CDR2 from the germline V gene are SEHNR and FQNEAQ (reference sequence). The CDR3 has 16 residues. This chain's CDR3 is CASSLWPQANADTQYF. For the CDR3, the DNA is TGTGCCAGCAGCTTATGGCCACAGGCGAACGCAGATACGCAGTATTTT.

The rearrangement uses TRBV7-2 and TRBJ2-5; TRBD2 aligns across 7 bases. The CDR3 totals 16 residues. Trimming cost V 1 base and J 5 bases; bases outside gene matches: 10. The germline CDR1 and CDR2 sequences are SGHTA and FQGNSA. The DNA for the CDR3 is TGTGCCAGCAGCTTAGGGCAGCGGGGCGCTACGGAGACCCAGTACTTC. Translating gives CASSLGQRGATETQYF.

This rearrangement joins TRBV11-2 to TRBJ2-1; 12 nucleotides agree with TRBD2. The trim removed 7 bases at V and 5 bases at J, leaving 15 bases unmatched. The V gene's germline CDR1 is SGHAT and CDR2 FQNNGV. This CDR3 is 18 amino acids long. The CDR3 loop reads CASIPGTSGYVSNNEQFF. Written as DNA, the CDR3 is TGTGCCAGCATCCCCGGGACTAGCGGGTACGTAAGTAACAATGAGCAGTTCTTC. The full variable domain, in which reference TRBV11-2 and TRBJ2-1 provide the parts outside the CDR3, is EAGVAQSPRYKIIEKRQSVAFWCNPISGHATLYWYQQILGQGPKLLIQFQNNGVVDDSQLPKDRFSAERLKGVDSTLKIQPAKLEDSAVYLCASIPGTSGYVSNNEQFFGPGTRLTVL.

The chain combines TRBV19 with TRBJ2-1; weak D call: TRBD2 (5 bases). The CDR3 is 14 amino acids. Trimming left V 4 bases short and J 3 bases short, with 10 bases between. The germline V gene encodes CDR1 LNHDA and CDR2 SQIVND (reference sequence). The CDR3 loop is CASSKDSYYNEQFF. DNA of the CDR3: TGTGCCAGTAGTAAGGACTCCTACTACAATGAGCAGTTCTTC.

The chain is built from TRBV28 and TRBJ2-1; 8 bases are a match to TRBD1. CDR3 length: 16 residues. V dropped 4 bases and J dropped 0; count of bases not matched to a gene: 5. CDR1 and CDR2 (germline): MDHEN, SYDVKM. For the CDR3, the DNA is TGTGCCAGCAGTTCCCCGACAGGGGACTCCTACAATGAGCAGTTCTTC. Protein sequence: CASSSPTGDSYNEQFF.

This chain connects TRBV19 to TRBJ1-3; D uncertain. Germline values: CDR1 LNHDA, CDR2 SQIVND (reference sequence). The CDR3 covers 18 residues. Trimming left V 4 bases short and J 6 bases short, with 25 bases between. DNA of the CDR3: TGTGCCAGTAGTACAACCCGCGTTTCCGGTGGTTCGCTAAACACCATATATTTT. Its protein product is CASSTTRVSGGSLNTIYF.

CDR3 coding DNA: TGTGCCAGCAGCCTGGACAGGTTCTTTGGAAACACCATATATTTT. Translated, it gives CASSLDRFFGNTIYF. This chain uses TRBV11-2 with TRBJ1-3, with 7 bases aligning to TRBD1. From germline, CDR1 is SGHAT and CDR2 FQNNGV. The CDR3 loop spans 15 amino acids. V was clipped by 5 bases and J by 3 bases; unmatched bases: 7.

CDR3 nucleotides: TGTGCCAGCGGGACAGGGGTGTATGGCTACACCTTC. Protein sequence: CASGTGVYGYTF. The chain has TRBV6-5 and TRBJ1-2, with 10 positions matching TRBD1. CDR1 and CDR2 from the germline V gene are MNHEY and SVGAGI. The CDR3 runs 12 residues. V gave up 8 bases and J gave up 5 bases; unmatched junction bases: 2.

The V call is TRBV7-9, the J call TRBJ2-7; 8 bases agree with TRBD1. The V segment lost 3 bases and the J segment 5 bases; nucleotides outside the gene matches: 0. Germline loops: CDR1 SEHNR, CDR2 FQNEAQ (reference sequence). The CDR3 totals 12 residues. The CDR3, as DNA: TGTGCCAGCAGCTTGACAGGGGACGAGCAGTACTTC. Amino acid sequence: CASSLTGDEQYF. The whole variable domain, filled in from reference TRBV7-9 and TRBJ2-7, reads DTGVSQNPRHKITKRGQNVTFRCDPISEHNRLYWYRQTLGQGPEFLTYFQNEAQLEKSRLLSDRFSAERPKGSFSTLEIQRTEQGDSAMYLCASSLTGDEQYFGPGTRLTVT.

The chain uses TRBV19 and TRBJ1-5; TRBD1 is a possible D gene (5 bases). This CDR3 spans 13 amino acids. The germline V gene encodes CDR1 LNHDA and CDR2 SQIVND (reference sequence). The V end was cut by 8 bases, the J end by 3 bases, with 11 bases between. The DNA for the CDR3 is TGTGCCAGTCTCCGGGACCCCAATCAGCCCCAGCATTTT. Encoded protein: CASLRDPNQPQHF.

The V call is TRBV4-2, the J call TRBJ2-1; TRBD2 agrees at 7 bases. In germline, CDR1 is LGHNA, CDR2 YNFKEQ. The CDR3 extends over 17 amino acids. After removal of 5 bases from V and 0 bases from J, the junction contained 10 bases not matched to a gene. CDR3 sequence reads: CASSGRGFLGSYNEQFF. CDR3 nucleotide sequence: TGTGCCAGCAGCGGGCGGGGGTTCCTCGGCTCCTACAATGAGCAGTTCTTC.

This clone is a singleton in its sample. V is TRBV14 and J is TRBJ2-5, with D possibly matching TRBD2 (5 bases). The CDR3 covers 18 residues. CDR1 SGHDN and CDR2 FVKESK come from the germline V gene. The germline V and J ends were trimmed by 3 bases and 3 bases, with 23 bases remaining between them. CDR3 coding DNA: TGTGCCAGCAGCCACCACAGATGGGAGCTCCCAGTCGAAGAGACCCAGTACTTC. This encodes CASSHHRWELPVEETQYF.

CDR3 nucleotides: TGTGCCAGCAGTGTAGGCCGGGAGACCCAGTACTTC. This gives the protein CASSVGRETQYF. This chain connects TRBV2 to TRBJ2-5, with D unclear. This CDR3 is built from 12 residues. V shed 4 bases and J shed 5 bases, with 8 bases lying between them. Germline V CDR1 and CDR2: SNHLY, FYNNEI.